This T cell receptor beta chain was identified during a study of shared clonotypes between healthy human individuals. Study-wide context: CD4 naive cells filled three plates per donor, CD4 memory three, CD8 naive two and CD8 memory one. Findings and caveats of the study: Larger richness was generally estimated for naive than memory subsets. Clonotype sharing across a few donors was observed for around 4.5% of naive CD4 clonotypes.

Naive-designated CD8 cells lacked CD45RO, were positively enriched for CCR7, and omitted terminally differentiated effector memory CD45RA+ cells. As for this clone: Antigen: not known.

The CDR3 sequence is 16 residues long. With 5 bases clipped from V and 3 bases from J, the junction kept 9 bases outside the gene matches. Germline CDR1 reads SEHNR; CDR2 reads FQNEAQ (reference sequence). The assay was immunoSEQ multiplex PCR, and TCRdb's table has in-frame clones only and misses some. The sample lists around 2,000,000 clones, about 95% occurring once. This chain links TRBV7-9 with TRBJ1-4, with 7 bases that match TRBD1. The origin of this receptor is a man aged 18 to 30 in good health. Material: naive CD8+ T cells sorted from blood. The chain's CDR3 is CASSVWDSGSNEKLFF. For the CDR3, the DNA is TGTGCCAGCAGCGTGTGGGACAGCGGTTCTAATGAAAAACTGTTTTTT.